This TCR beta chain is drawn from a study of CD8 T cells in Susac syndrome (dated by TCRdb to 2018 to 2020). At the level of the whole study: Whether CD8+ T cell activation and differentiation in Susac syndrome was antigen driven was tested using repertoire sequencing. Findings and caveats that apply to the study as a whole: The TCR sequencing and HLA analysis was acknowledged to have included a relatively small number of individuals.

RNA was extracted using the RNeasy kit, and roughly 0.45 to 1 microgram was reverse transcribed with random hexamers. The immunoSEQ multiplex PCR assay, covering 54 Vbeta and 13 Jbeta segments, was used to amplify TCR beta CDR3 regions. To correct PCR amplification bias, a synthetic template baseline was used for both primer optimization and computational correction. On the authors' methods: Reads were annotated to V, D and J genes according to IMGT and were analyzed with immunoSEQ Analyzer, with only productive sequences retained. Clonality was calculated as one minus the Shannon entropy normalized by log2 of the number of productive unique sequences. For each patient and control, public and private clones were evaluated among the 100 most prevalent clones. Susac-specific clones were defined as absent from healthy and MS cohorts, about 1,100 published viral clones and other ImmuneACCESS disease sequences. TCRdb reprocessed the public reads (quality trimming at Q25 with fastp, clone calling with MiXCR) and kept in-frame beta chains. Rows with a matching CDR3 protein are joined into one entry that keeps the most common DNA and genes. These V and J calls are TCRdb output, not the study's own analysis. Here the sample has around 71,000 distinct CDR3 sequences; nearly 96% occur a single time. The ten most abundant clones make up 0.11% of the sample.

Peripheral blood CD8+ and CD4+ T cells from healthy donors, Susac syndrome patients and multiple sclerosis patients were profiled using high-throughput TCR beta sequencing. Treatment-naive patients with stable or active relapsing-remitting disease fulfilling revised McDonald criteria were used as multiple sclerosis controls. Bulk CD8+ and CD4+ T cells were purified magnetically by negative isolation, whereas CD8+ TEMRA cells were enriched by FACS. Blood was drawn into EDTA tubes, processed within 24 hours, and PBMCs were isolated by density gradient centrifugation. PBMCs intended for TCR sequencing were cryopreserved in liquid nitrogen and were subsequently thawed in a 37 degrees C water bath. A purity of at least 90% was achieved for sorted or isolated CD4+, CD8+ and CD8+ TEMRA cells. Comments on this clonotype: There is no known antigen for this receptor. Germline and junction disagree at one end, which may indicate a read error.

According to the germline V gene (reference sequence), CDR1 reads SSHAT and CDR2 reads FNYEAQ. The CDR3 contains 15 residues, cysteine and phenylalanine counted. Only the CDR3 portion is preserved as DNA: 45 bases, with reading frame beginning at the first base. The sequence came from a human donor with multiple sclerosis. What was sequenced was CD4+ T cells from PBMCs. The rearranged chain carries TRBV7-7 and TRBJ2-1; the D gene is perhaps TRBD2, on 6 matching bases. The CDR3 region reads CASSRDSKSYNEQFF. The nucleotides read TGTGCTAGCAGCCGGGACTCCAAATCCTACAATGAGCAGTTCTTC. Reference TRBV7-7 and TRBJ2-1 genes cover what lies past the CDR3, so the full variable domain is GAGVSQSPRYKVTKRGQDVTLRCDPISSHATLYWYQQALGQGPEFLTYFNYEAQPDKSGLPSDRFSAERPEGSISTLTIQRTEQRDSAMYRCASSRDSKSYNEQFFGPGTRLTVL.